The rows below give T cell receptor beta chains drawn from one sample of a study of cytomegalovirus exposure and HLA in healthy donors. Produced via immunoSEQ multiplex PCR; TCRdb's table is partial and in-frame only. Of roughly 200,000 clones listed, roughly four fifths are singletons. Sequencing was done on a sample of PBMCs. The source is a man aged 25 to 40 in good health and CMV-seronegative. Each CDR3 is given with its conserved first and last residue.

CDR3,J,V
CASSPPGGSYEQYF,TRBJ2-7,TRBV7-6
CASSISGQGKRPQHF,TRBJ1-5,TRBV19
CASSRTASRTEAFF,TRBJ1-1,TRBV5-1
CASSSLNGGGQPQHF,TRBJ1-5,TRBV28
CASSVVVREGNEQFF,TRBJ2-1,TRBV19
CASSHRGGDNGELFF,TRBJ2-2,TRBV7-3
CASSVTPFPEADEQFF,TRBJ2-1,TRBV9
CASSDLAGSTDTQYF,TRBJ2-3,TRBV6-1
CASSLTNNIQYF,TRBJ2-4,TRBV28
CASSNRASNQPQHF,TRBJ1-5,TRBV28
CASSRGTGIYEQYF,TRBJ2-7,TRBV5-1
CASSLGGFYEQYF,TRBJ2-7,TRBV7-2
CASSLTTSGSSYEQYF,TRBJ2-7,TRBV7-9
CASSAAGLAKYNEQFF,TRBJ2-1,TRBV7-3
CASSLLTGGLPLF,TRBJ2-7,TRBV28
CSARSGNTIYF,TRBJ1-3,TRBV20-1
CASSVSGGANVLTF,TRBJ2-6,TRBV9
CASSYGTSNYNEQFF,TRBJ2-1,TRBV6-5
CASSPQQGLNTEAFF,TRBJ1-1,TRBV5-1
CASSYGRAGYNEQFF,TRBJ2-1,TRBV6-5
CASSLSSSTDTQYF,TRBJ2-3,TRBV7-3
CASSVGTGTAYEQYF,TRBJ2-7,TRBV11-2